This entry describes one T cell receptor (beta chain). What antigen it recognizes has not been identified. Base qualities are missing; no much larger clone stands one base away. To prepare the library, the immunoSEQ multiplex PCR assay was applied. For the multiplex PCR, a mixture combining 60 forward primers for TCR Vbeta segments and 13 reverse primers for TCR Jbeta segments was used. A multiplex PCR assay on genomic DNA amplified the CDR3 region of rearranged TCR beta genes. On the Illumina HiSeq System, the amplified TCR beta libraries were sequenced as 87-base-pair reads. Per the source publication's procedure: A later analysis counted about 80 million unique TCR beta chains across the 550 to 800 repertoires, and 10 million to 11 million of these chains were shared by at least two donors. Raw reads were error-corrected and collapsed into unique sequences with a nearest-neighbor algorithm that merged closely related sequences to remove PCR and sequencing errors. V, D and J gene segments were assigned by aligning CDR3 sequences to IMGT reference sequences. For a sequence to be retained, at least a six-nucleotide match to both a V gene segment and a J gene segment was required. A rearrangement counted as productive if the CDR3 had no stop codons and remained in frame with V and J, and every other rearrangement counted as non-productive. CDR3 was defined by IMGT convention, running from the second conserved V-encoded cysteine to the conserved J-encoded phenylalanine. The earlier analysis of roughly 590 of the donors excluded sequences that lacked an unambiguous match to a single V gene segment. In an earlier analysis of approximately 590 of the donors, a V segment was called functional when productive rearrangements were above 56.7%, and segregating when the standard deviation between donors exceeded 5%. A statistical classification framework was developed to diagnose cytomegalovirus status using the catalog of TCR beta chain sequences. In a later analysis, TCR nucleotide sequences were compared against IMGT/GENE-DB human TR gene sequences so that V and J genes could be assigned. The TCRdist pipeline was used in a later analysis to assign CDR3 sequences and most-parsimonious VDJ recombination scenarios. In a later analysis, each TCR beta chain was defined by its CDR3 amino acid sequence together with its V-gene family, and reads lacking a unique V-gene family were excluded. To address suspected cross-contamination and a sequencing artifact, a later analysis removed some 620 highly shared, low-generation-probability nucleotide sequences. In a later analysis, a clonal expansion index was calculated for each public chain from normalized within-repertoire ranks of inferred template counts. A later analysis computed generation probabilities with a VDJ recombination model fitted to out-of-frame rearrangements, and checked the results against IGoR. Hypergeometric tests were used in a later analysis to score TCR-TCR, TCR-HLA and TCR-CMV co-occurrence, with a repertoire-size bias correction applied to the TCR pairs. To estimate false discovery rates, a later analysis permuted the HLA or CMV assignments 20 times. In a later analysis, co-occurring TCRs were grouped with DBSCAN, and TCRdist sequence similarity was added when clustering was performed within HLA-allele-positive subsets. Co-occurrence clustering excluded repertoires with fewer than 30,000 or more than 120,000 public chains, plus five with anomalous nucleotide sharing. Held by TCRdb, this immuneACCESS table contains in-frame sequences only and omits some clones. Under half of the omission traces to an unresolved V gene where checked; the cause of the rest is unknown. D and trimming were read from the DNA, whereas the V and J calls and clone size are those reported in that table. The sample includes under 200,000 clones, with roughly 80% observed a single time. The ten largest make up around 1% of the sample.

Trimmed from V: 4 bases; trimmed from J: 2 bases; junction bases lacking a gene match: 3. From the cysteine through the phenylalanine, the CDR3 covers 15 amino acids. Only CDR3 DNA remains: 45 bases, in frame from the first base. CDR1 SNHLY and CDR2 FYNNEI were looked up in the germline V gene. This specimen comes from a study of cytomegalovirus exposure and HLA in healthy donors (TCRdb year 2017). With regard to the full study: In an earlier analysis of under 750 of the donors, 250 to 300 Gb of sequence data and approximately 100 million unique TCR beta sequences from approximately 180 million T cells were reported. Donor age, sex, ethnicity and CMV serostatus were compiled together with the repertoire data. In addition to the first cohort of 650 to 800 subjects, a separate validation cohort of about 120 different subjects was used. Typing coverage varied by locus: roughly 620-640 donors for A, B, C, DRB1 and DQB1; roughly 520 for DQA1; approximately 610 for DPA1; more than 450 for DPB1. Among some 400 genotyped donors of the cohort, an average of about 240,000 unique TCR beta nucleotide sequences were sequenced per donor, roughly a sixth of them non-productive. The study aimed to test whether cataloging public T cell receptors could reveal signatures of past pathogen exposure. HLA typing included class I and class II loci at four-digit resolution. Every discovery cohort repertoire had been produced on one sequencing platform. Of the approximately 400 genotyped donors, 65% to 90% fell in the genetic ancestry cluster associated with self-reported Caucasian donors. Rather than drawing on any new phenotypic data, the later analysis identified candidate immune exposures from TCR beta sequences and the way those sequences occurred across donors. The study used immunosequencing to profile the T cell repertoires of about 670 subjects and linked those repertoires to cytomegalovirus serostatus. Five DR-DQ haplotypes were handled as single units for association and clustering because linkage in the cohort was strong. To predict cytomegalovirus infection status, the study brought together high-throughput TCR immunosequencing, statistical association of individual TCRs with disease status, and machine learning. To decide whether each TCR beta V gene segment behaved as functional or pseudogenic, an earlier analysis of approximately 590 of the donors relied on high-throughput TCR beta sequencing. A later analysis re-examined previously published TCR beta repertoires from roughly 720 donors and added high-resolution HLA genotyping to investigate patterns of TCR occurrence. A later genetic analysis took genome-wide SNP genotypes for about 55% of the roughly 670 donors and used that subset as a discovery cohort. Roughly 300 gigabases of sequencing data and 70 million to 95 million unique TCR sequences made up an early release that covered 500 to 650 HLA-typed donors.

Overall study outcomes, separate from this receptor: Sequencing depth was assumed to be roughly uniform across donors in the presence/absence analyses, though that assumption may not hold. In an earlier analysis of approximately 590 of the donors, most TCR beta V segments appeared in productive rearrangements about 87% or about 30% of the time, broadly matching IMGT annotations. According to a later analysis, parvovirus B19, influenza, CMV and Epstein-Barr virus appeared linked to several top co-occurrence clusters. A later analysis associated 16,951 TCR beta sequences with specific HLA alleles at a false discovery rate of 0.05. Some IMGT-functional V segments, including TRBV6-2 and TRBV6-3, could not be told apart with the 87-base-pair reads, so those segments were excluded. Approximately 16 rarely observed V segments, including chromosome 9 orphons, were excluded from the earlier analysis of approximately 600 of the donors because counts were too low. When HLA alleles, especially DR and DQ, strongly co-occurred, TCR associations were difficult to assign to individual alleles. The only immune exposure information available for the cohort was CMV serostatus. Linkage disequilibrium might explain the correlated functional status among segregating V segments, but an unknown experimental factor could not be excluded. Across donors, most TCR sequences were observed very rarely, whereas some public TCRs were present in many individuals. Three of the identified cytomegalovirus-associated TCR beta chains were confirmed in vitro to be specific for cytomegalovirus antigens. In a later analysis, TCR association rates were found to vary across HLA loci, with the most associated TCRs seen for DRB1 alleles and the fewest for HLA-C alleles. A total of 150 or so TCR beta chains were listed by the study as associated with cytomegalovirus. An association between a missense DCLRE1C variant and V-gene and J-gene trimming of TCR beta chains was found in a later genetic analysis and replicated in an independent cohort. It was suggested by the authors that the approach could potentially be generalized to other disease states and immunological phenotypes. A group of highly shared sequence variants was considered likely to be a technical artifact of the sequencing pipeline. Cytomegalovirus status was reported to be diagnosed by the classifier with high specificity and sensitivity in both the original and validation cohorts. A later analysis found that most CMV-associated TCR beta chains appeared HLA-restricted, with HLA associations seemingly driven largely by CMV exposure. Because HLA typing was missing for some donors at each locus, association tests included only the typed subset. A later analysis found that HLA-associated TCR beta chains were more clonally expanded and had lower generation probabilities than equally common non-associated chains. Compared with the approximately 720-donor mean, donors in an Asian-associated ancestry cluster had fewer N-insertions in productive TCRs, according to a later genetic analysis. Only TCR beta chains were sequenced in this cohort, and the absence of alpha or paired-chain data limited detectable features. A further reported finding was that TCR beta sequences accurately predicted the HLA-A and HLA-B alleles for most subjects in the first cohort.

The cohort comprised 670 or so healthy bone marrow donors. At the time of sampling, every cohort member was nominally healthy, though immune exposures that went unrecorded were likely present. The donor tested CMV seronegative, placing the donor among the 350 to 400 seronegative members of the cohort. A peripheral blood sample was collected from each donor, and TCR beta sequencing was performed on peripheral blood mononuclear cells. The Qiagen DNeasy Blood Extraction Kit was used to extract genomic DNA from the blood cell samples. The V and J genes are TRBV2 and TRBJ1-5; 9 bases in the middle match TRBD1. Input material: PBMCs. The clonotype originates from a man aged 25 to 40 in good health and CMV-seronegative. DNA sequence: TGTGCCAGCAGTGGGACAGGGGTCGGCAATCAGCCCCAGCATTTT. It encodes CASSGTGVGNQPQHF.